This passage covers 6 T cell receptor beta chains from one sample sequenced in a study of vaccination and CD4 T cells after COVID-19 (dated by TCRdb to between 2020 and 2023). Their specific antigens are unknown. Libraries were made using PCR. The instrument given in TCRdb is Illumina iSeq 100. DNA from cultured CD4+ T cells underwent TCR sequencing with the Oncomine TCR Beta short-read assay at the Johns Hopkins FTIC core. The public reads were reprocessed in TCRdb via fastp at Q25 and MiXCR, keeping in-frame beta chains. Under each unique CDR3 protein, matching rows form one entry showing the most common genes and DNA. This sample comprises over 10,000 distinct CDR3 sequences, under 80% of them detected only once. The ten largest clones represent approximately 13% of the sample. The treatment or condition tag for this specimen amounts to: roughly 10-day PBMC culture with coronavirus spike peptide pools or control peptides (ViraFEST assay).

Sequenced input: CD4+ T cells from blood, cultured in vitro. The receptors shown here come from a human donor who had recovered from COVID-19.

CDR3 residues: CASSISGQGVYEQYF. The CDR3 nucleotides are TGTGCCAGTAGTATCAGCGGACAGGGGGTTTACGAGCAGTACTTC. The rearrangement uses TRBV19 and TRBJ2-7; TRBD1 agrees at 10 bases. The V and J ends lost 3 bases and 4 bases, in that order; junction bases with no gene match: 6. The V gene's germline CDR1 is LNHDA and CDR2 SQIVND (reference sequence). CDR3 size: 15 residues.

The chain is built from TRBV6-1 and TRBJ1-6; TRBD1 might be the D (5 bases). CDR3 length equals 14 residues. V gave up 6 bases and J gave up 3 bases, with 9 bases separating them. Germline CDR1 MNHNS, CDR2 SASEGT. The CDR3 region has the DNA TGTGCCAGCAGCCAGGGATTCTATAATTCACCCCTCCACTTT. Translation gives CASSQGFYNSPLHF.

This clonotype has a handful of counts. This chain uses TRBV27 with TRBJ2-2; 12 positions match TRBD1. The germline CDR1 and CDR2 sequences are MNHEY and SMNVEV (reference sequence). This CDR3 has 17 residues. V lost 4 bases and J lost 7; bases outside the gene matches: 10. In nucleotides, the CDR3 is TGTGCCAGCAGTTCTCATCCGGGACAGGGGGCAGGCGGGGAGCTGTTTTTT. This encodes CASSSHPGQGAGGELFF.

The rearrangement joins TRBV21-1 to TRBJ2-7. TRBV21-1 is a listed pseudogene. The CDR3 totals 10 residues. CDR3 in amino acids: CASIVYEQYF. The DNA of the CDR3 is TGTGCCAGCATCGTTTACGAGCAGTACTTC.

V and J are TRBV9 and TRBJ1-6, with D unclear. The germline V and J ends were trimmed by 1 base and 7 bases, with 9 bases remaining between them. The length of the CDR3 is 14 residues. Germline CDR1 SGDLS, CDR2 YYNGEE. CDR3: CASSVLDGNSPLHF. The CDR3 DNA reads as TGTGCCAGCAGCGTATTGGACGGGAATTCACCCCTCCACTTT.

About this clonotype itself: A read error may produce the germline difference seen at one junction end. The genes are TRBV2 and TRBJ2-6; the D is unclear. This CDR3 region has 16 residues. Germline V CDR1 and CDR2: SNHLY, FYNNEI. Written as DNA, the CDR3 is TGTGCCAGCCGTGAGTGGGTCTACTCTGGGGCCAACGTCCTGACTTTC. Translated: CASREWVYSGANVLTF.